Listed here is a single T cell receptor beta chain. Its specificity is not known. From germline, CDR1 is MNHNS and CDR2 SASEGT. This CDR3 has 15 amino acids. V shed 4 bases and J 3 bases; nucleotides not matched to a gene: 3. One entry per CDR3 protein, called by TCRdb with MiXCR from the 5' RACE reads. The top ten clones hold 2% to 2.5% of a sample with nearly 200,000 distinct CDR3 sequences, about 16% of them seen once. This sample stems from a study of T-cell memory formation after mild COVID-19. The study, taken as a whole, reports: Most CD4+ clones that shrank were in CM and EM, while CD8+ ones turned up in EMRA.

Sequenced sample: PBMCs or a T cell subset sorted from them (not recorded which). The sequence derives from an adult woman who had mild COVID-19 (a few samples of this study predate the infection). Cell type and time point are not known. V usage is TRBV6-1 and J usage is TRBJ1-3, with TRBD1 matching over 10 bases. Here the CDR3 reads CASSVGTGDGNTIYF. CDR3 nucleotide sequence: TGTGCCAGCAGTGTTGGGACAGGGGATGGAAACACCATATATTTT.